The 29 T cell receptor beta chains below come from one sample, sequenced in a study of CD8 T cells in ankylosing spondylitis. TCRdb called the 5' RACE reads again in MiXCR, with one record for every CDR3 protein. The repertoire consists of roughly 490,000 distinct CDR3 sequences, with under 5.5% occurring once and the leading ten covering roughly 3.5%. The study's findings and limits: One TCR beta motif, made up of eight highly homologous variants, appeared characteristic of ankylosing spondylitis blood.

These receptors' antigens are unknown. Sequencing was carried out using blood, either unsorted or a sorted T cell fraction (not recorded which). The receptors were gathered from a male donor with ankylosing spondylitis.

This rearrangement joins TRBV7-9 to TRBJ1-1, with 7 nucleotides matching TRBD1. The CDR3 is made up of 14 amino acids. Germline CDR1 is SEHNR and CDR2 is FQNEAQ (reference sequence). Trimming at V came to 5 bases and at J to 1 base, leaving 4 bases not matched to a gene. CDR3 sequence reads: CASSPWTGNTEAFF. As DNA, the CDR3 is TGTGCCAGCAGCCCCTGGACAGGGAACACTGAAGCTTTCTTT.

This chain joins TRBV18 and TRBJ2-7; TRBD1 matches at 11 bases. Trimming took 3 bases from V and 6 from J; bases not matched to a gene: 4. CDR1 is KGHSH, CDR2 LQKENI, per germline. The CDR3 consists of 14 residues. CDR3 loop: CASSPDRGLLEQYF. The CDR3 nucleotides read TGTGCCAGCTCACCGGACAGGGGGCTCCTCGAGCAGTACTTC.

The V call is TRBV20-1, the J call TRBJ2-7; no reliable D call. Looked up from germline, CDR1 is DFQATT and CDR2 is SNEGSKA (reference sequence). The V end was cut by 6 bases, the J end by 0 bases, with 15 bases between. The CDR3 totals 14 residues. The CDR3 region is CSAERLDSSYEQYF. For the CDR3, the DNA is TGCAGTGCAGAAAGGCTCGATAGCTCCTACGAGCAGTACTTC.

This chain joins TRBV7-2 and TRBJ2-7; maybe TRBD1 (5 bases). The germline gives CDR1 SGHTA, CDR2 FQGNSA. The CDR3 sequence is 15 residues long. With 2 bases removed from V and 0 bases from J, the gap between germline ends came to 11 bases. CDR3 DNA: TGTGCCAGCAGCTTACGGCGGACAAGCTCCTACGAGCAGTACTTC. Encoded protein: CASSLRRTSSYEQYF.

This clonotype appeared many times. The J gene is TRBJ2-3, the V gene TRBV4-3, with 8 bases that match TRBD2. This CDR3 has 15 residues. The V segment lost 4 bases and the J segment 0 bases; nucleotides outside the gene matches: 3. Germline CDR1 reads LGHNA; CDR2 reads YSLEER. CDR3: CASSPQRESTDTQYF. The CDR3 DNA follows: TGCGCCAGCAGCCCCCAGCGGGAGAGCACAGATACGCAGTATTTT.

This clonotype was counted many times. This chain links TRBV20-1 with TRBJ2-3, with no clear D. Germline lookup yields CDR1 DFQATT and CDR2 SNEGSKA (reference sequence). V was cut by 1 base and J by 0 bases, with 8 bases left in between. The CDR3 spans 14 residues. Here the CDR3 DNA reads TGCAGTGCTAGAGCCCAGTCTAGCACAGATACGCAGTATTTT. This gives the protein CSARAQSSTDTQYF.

The sample holds many counts of this clonotype. The V and J genes are TRBV10-3 and TRBJ1-5, with D maybe TRBD1 (5 bases). The ends were cut back, 11 bases at V and 5 bases at J, with 16 bases in the middle. This CDR3 is 13 amino acids long. Germline-derived CDR1 and CDR2 are ENHRY and SYGVKD. The CDR3 spells CASQGTADQPQHF. The CDR3 nucleotides read TGTGCCTCCCAAGGGACGGCCGATCAGCCCCAGCATTTT.

This chain uses TRBV18 with TRBJ2-2; D not resolved. Per germline, CDR1 KGHSH and CDR2 LQKENI. Trimming removed 2 bases at V and 6 bases at J, with 10 bases between. The CDR3 has 14 residues. Written as DNA, the CDR3 is TGTGCCAGCTCACCATTCTCTGAGGCCGGGGAGCTGTTTTTT. Translating it yields CASSPFSEAGELFF.

The genes are TRBV4-2 and TRBJ1-1; unclear D gene. Germline V gene sequence: CDR1 LGHNA, CDR2 YNFKEQ. CDR3 length equals 14 residues. Deletions cut 4 bases from V and 3 bases from J, with 12 bases between. The CDR3 loop is CASSLRTGHTEAFF. Written as DNA, the CDR3 is TGTGCCAGCAGCCTGAGGACGGGCCACACTGAAGCTTTCTTT.

This clonotype showed up many times. The chain carries TRBV9 and TRBJ2-1; D is perhaps TRBD2 (6 bases). Trimming took off 0 bases at V and 8 bases at J, with 15 bases between the two ends. Germline V gives CDR1 SGDLS, CDR2 YYNGEE. This CDR3 is built from 15 residues. The CDR3: CASSVAPTRVHEQFF. CDR3 nucleotides: TGTGCCAGCAGCGTAGCTCCGACTAGAGTGCATGAGCAGTTCTTC.

This clonotype was observed at least ten times. The CDR3, as DNA: TGTGCCAGCAGCTTTAGGGGAGCGGATACGCAGTATTTT. Translated, it gives CASSFRGADTQYF. V and J are TRBV7-3 and TRBJ2-3; D may match TRBD1 or TRBD2 (5 bases each). This CDR3 contains 13 residues. V was clipped by 3 bases and J by 6 bases, with 10 bases between them. Germline V gene data show CDR1 as SGHTA and CDR2 as FQGTGA.

In this sample, this clonotype turned up many times. The chain joins TRBV7-9 to TRBJ2-7, with D uncertain. Trimming shortened V by 0 bases and J by 1 base, and 13 bases separated the two germline ends. In germline, CDR1 is SEHNR, CDR2 FQNEAQ (reference sequence). CDR3 length: 16 amino acids. CDR3 in amino acids: CASSLATGLDSYEQYF. CDR3 in DNA: TGTGCCAGCAGCTTAGCAACGGGTCTCGATTCCTACGAGCAGTACTTC.

This clonotype occurred many times. The chain has TRBV20-1 and TRBJ1-5; D may be TRBD1 (5 bases). The V gene's germline CDR1 is DFQATT and CDR2 SNEGSKA (reference sequence). This CDR3 comprises 13 residues. The germline V and J ends were trimmed by 3 bases and 7 bases, with 13 bases remaining between them. CDR3 in amino acids: CSASIQGGQPQHF. The DNA for the CDR3 is TGCAGTGCTAGTATCCAGGGCGGACAGCCCCAGCATTTT.

This clonotype was counted many times. The genes are TRBV15 and TRBJ2-7, with 7 bases aligning to TRBD2. J was trimmed by 2 bases and V by 2 bases; bases with no gene match: 3. This CDR3 is 14 amino acids long. The V gene's germline CDR1 is LNHNV and CDR2 YYDKDF (reference sequence). CDR3 in amino acids: CATSRSGRAYEQYF. The DNA of the CDR3 is TGTGCCACCAGCAGATCGGGGAGGGCCTACGAGCAGTACTTC. The full variable domain, rest sourced from reference TRBV15 and TRBJ2-7, is DAMVIQNPRYQVTQFGKPVTLSCSQTLNHNVMYWYQQKSSQAPKLLFHYYDKDFNNEADTPDNFQSRRPNTSFCFLDIRSPGLGDTAMYLCATSRSGRAYEQYFGPGTRLTVT.

This clonotype occurred a few times. The rearrangement joins TRBV6-2 or TRBV6-3 to TRBJ1-4; no clear D. Trimming pared 5 bases from V and 6 bases from J, leaving 10 bases between. This CDR3 is 13 amino acids long. CDR1 is MNHEY, CDR2 SVGEGT, per germline. CDR3 region: CASSTRVYEKLFF. The DNA for the CDR3 is TGTGCCAGCAGTACCCGGGTCTATGAAAAACTGTTTTTT.

This clonotype came up a few times. The genes are TRBV4-1 and TRBJ1-2, with TRBD1 as a possible D gene (5 bases). The germline gives CDR1 MGHRA, CDR2 YSYEKL. The CDR3 spans 15 residues. Deletions cut 5 bases from V and 2 bases from J, with 15 bases between. In nucleotides, the CDR3 is TGCGCCAGCAGCATCCAGCAGGGTGTCAACTATGGCTACACCTTC. It encodes CASSIQQGVNYGYTF.

This clonotype was detected ten times or more. V usage is TRBV4-1 and J usage is TRBJ2-3; 10 nucleotides line up with TRBD2. J was trimmed by 2 bases and V by 1 base; bases with no gene match: 6. The germline V gene encodes CDR1 MGHRA and CDR2 YSYEKL. The CDR3 sequence is 17 residues long. The CDR3 sequence is CASSQGRTSGPTDTQYF. Here the CDR3 DNA reads TGCGCCAGCAGCCAAGGGCGGACTAGCGGACCCACAGATACGCAGTATTTT.

The J gene is TRBJ2-7, the V gene TRBV15, with 7 bases identical to TRBD1. V dropped 0 bases and J dropped 5; count of bases not matched to a gene: 7. This CDR3 has 15 amino acids. CDR1 LNHNV and CDR2 YYDKDF come from the germline V gene (reference sequence). CDR3 in DNA: TGTGCCACCAGCAGAGATCCTGGGACAGAAAACGAGCAGTACTTC. Protein: CATSRDPGTENEQYF.

The CDR3 loop reads CASSGTGAFHEQYF. The DNA for the CDR3 is TGTGCCAGCAGTGGGACCGGGGCCTTCCACGAGCAGTACTTC. The J gene is TRBJ2-7, the V gene TRBV2; D may correspond to TRBD1 or TRBD2 (5 bases each). Germline CDR1 and CDR2: SNHLY and FYNNEI. CDR3 length: 14 amino acids. The germline V and J ends were trimmed by 4 bases and 5 bases, with 15 bases remaining between them.

This clonotype was seen repeatedly, ten times or more. The chain has TRBV20-1 and TRBJ2-2, with D uncertain. Germline CDR1 and CDR2: DFQATT and SNEGSKA (reference sequence). V lost 2 bases to trimming and J lost 6 bases, with 16 bases between them. The CDR3 is made up of 15 amino acids. For the CDR3, the DNA is TGCAGTGCTAGAAGGCCGAGCGTTGCGGCCGGGGAGCTGTTTTTT. Translation gives CSARRPSVAAGELFF.

This clonotype has a count of ten or more. The chain carries TRBV4-3 and TRBJ2-7; 7 bases match TRBD2. The V segment lost 4 bases and the J segment 2 bases; nucleotides outside the gene matches: 2. The CDR3 runs to 13 residues. Germline CDR1 and CDR2: LGHNA and YSLEER. CDR3 loop: CASSPRGAYEQYF. CDR3 sequence (DNA): TGCGCCAGCAGCCCCCGGGGGGCCTACGAGCAGTACTTC.

The sample holds many counts of this clonotype. This rearrangement joins TRBV20-1 to TRBJ2-5; 8 positions match TRBD2. Germline CDR1 reads DFQATT; CDR2 reads SNEGSKA (reference sequence). With 5 bases clipped from V and 3 bases from J, the junction kept 8 bases outside the gene matches. CDR3 size: 14 residues. This CDR3 reads CSAYGTRREETQYF. In DNA, the CDR3 is TGCAGTGCTTACGGGACTAGGCGGGAAGAGACCCAGTACTTC.

Only a few counts were recorded for this clonotype. V usage is TRBV20-1 and J usage is TRBJ2-1; D is tentatively TRBD1 or TRBD2 (6 bases each). The V gene's germline CDR1 is DFQATT and CDR2 SNEGSKA (reference sequence). Deletions cut 1 base from V and 4 bases from J, with 17 bases between. This CDR3 region has 16 residues. CDR3 sequence: CSARGGGGARYNEQFF. The CDR3 DNA sequence: TGCAGTGCTAGAGGTGGGGGCGGGGCCCGTTACAATGAGCAGTTCTTC.

The chain couples TRBV27 to TRBJ2-1; the D gene is possibly TRBD2 (6 bases). The CDR3 totals 12 residues. The V gene lost 3 bases and the J gene lost 9 bases, with 9 bases spanning the gap. From germline, CDR1 is MNHEY and CDR2 SMNVEV (reference sequence). The CDR3 sequence: CASSFMGGEQFF. DNA of the CDR3: TGTGCCAGCAGTTTTATGGGGGGTGAGCAGTTCTTC.

The sample holds many counts of this clonotype. The rearrangement joins TRBV7-2 to TRBJ2-7; D unresolved. The CDR3 loop spans 12 amino acids. Trimming left V 5 bases short and J 0 bases short, with 5 bases between. Germline V gene lookup returns CDR1 SGHTA and CDR2 FQGNSA. The CDR3 nucleotides are TGTGCCAGCAGCGTAAGCTCCTACGAGCAGTACTTC. Its protein product is CASSVSSYEQYF.

Many counts were recorded for this clonotype. This CDR3 reads CSVEANVYGYTF. The CDR3 DNA is TGCAGCGTTGAAGCTAACGTATATGGCTACACCTTC. The genes are TRBV29-1 and TRBJ1-2; D gene unclear. From germline, CDR1 is SQVTM and CDR2 ANQGSEA. V was clipped by 1 base and J by 5 bases, with 8 bases between them. The CDR3 is made up of 12 amino acids.

This clonotype showed up many times. The rearrangement joins TRBV9 to TRBJ2-5, with D perhaps matching TRBD2 (5 bases). Germline V lookup: CDR1 SGDLS, CDR2 YYNGEE. The CDR3 length is 14 residues. V lost 4 bases, J lost 4 bases, and 14 bases lay in between. The CDR3 loop reads CASSSTGRVETQYF. Written as DNA, the CDR3 is TGTGCCAGCAGCTCAACGGGAAGGGTAGAGACCCAGTACTTC.

This clonotype was counted many times. The CDR3 protein is CATSRLAGNTGELFF. The CDR3, as DNA: TGTGCCACCAGTCGGCTAGCGGGTAACACCGGGGAGCTGTTTTTT. J is TRBJ2-2 and V is TRBV24-1, with 8 nucleotides matching TRBD2. Trimming at V came to 6 bases and at J to 2 bases, leaving 4 bases not matched to a gene. Germline V lookup: CDR1 KGHDR, CDR2 SFDVKD. This CDR3 region has 15 residues.

This clonotype was observed many times. CDR3 DNA: TGCGCCAGCAGCTTGGTGCGGGGGCCGGCCTACGAGCAGTACTTC. Translated: CASSLVRGPAYEQYF. This rearrangement joins TRBV5-1 to TRBJ2-7; possibly TRBD2 for D (7 bases). Germline assignment: CDR1 SGHRS and CDR2 YFSETQ. Trimming pared 0 bases from V and 2 bases from J, leaving 12 bases between. CDR3 length: 15 amino acids. Complete variable domain (other parts from reference TRBV5-1 and TRBJ2-7): KAGVTQTPRYLIKTRGQQVTLSCSPISGHRSVSWYQQTPGQGLQFLFEYFSETQRNKGNFPGRFSGRQFSNSRSEMNVSTLELGDSALYLCASSLVRGPAYEQYFGPGTRLTVT.